The next 4 T cell receptor beta chains were all read from a single sample in a study of identical twins. One entry per CDR3 protein, called by TCRdb with MiXCR from the 5' RACE reads. The sample has some 630,000 distinct CDR3 sequences, about 7% seen once. These sequences were also reported in another study, on yellow fever vaccine responses in identical twins.

Sequencing input: PBMCs. The source of these receptors is a woman aged 18-29 years in good health.

The sample holds many counts of this clonotype. The chain joins TRBV5-1 to TRBJ2-5; 10 bases line up with TRBD2. Trimming cost V 1 base and J 3 bases; bases outside gene matches: 3. The CDR3 length is 15 residues. CDR1 is SGHRS, CDR2 YFSETQ, per germline. The CDR3 DNA reads as TGCGCCAGCAGCTTGCGGACTAGCGGCAAAGAGACCCAGTACTTC. Amino acid sequence: CASSLRTSGKETQYF.

The table lists this clonotype with a few counts. This chain joins TRBV27 and TRBJ2-2; D may correspond to TRBD1 or TRBD2 (6 bases each). This CDR3 region has 16 residues. Germline V gene sequence: CDR1 MNHEY, CDR2 SMNVEV (reference sequence). Between the trimmed V and J ends, which lost 6 bases and 1 base, there was a span of 15 bases. This CDR3 is CASRFPRGGNTGELFF. For the CDR3, the DNA is TGTGCCAGCAGATTCCCCAGGGGAGGGAACACCGGGGAGCTGTTTTTT.

Ten or more counts support this clonotype. The gene calls are TRBV12-3 or TRBV12-4 and TRBJ1-5, with D possibly TRBD1 on 6 matching bases. This CDR3 is built from 14 residues. V dropped 7 bases and J dropped 2 bases, with 12 bases sitting between them. Here the CDR3 reads CASIKGGGNQPQHF. CDR3 in DNA: TGTGCCAGCATTAAGGGGGGCGGCAATCAGCCCCAGCATTTT.

The chain links TRBV9 to TRBJ1-1; no definite D call. CDR3 size: 14 residues. The germline CDR1 and CDR2 sequences are SGDLS and YYNGEE. Trimming pared 0 bases from V and 1 base from J, leaving 7 bases between. The CDR3 nucleotides read TGTGCCAGCAGCGTAGCTACGGAGAACACTGAAGCTTTCTTT. Amino acid sequence: CASSVATENTEAFF.